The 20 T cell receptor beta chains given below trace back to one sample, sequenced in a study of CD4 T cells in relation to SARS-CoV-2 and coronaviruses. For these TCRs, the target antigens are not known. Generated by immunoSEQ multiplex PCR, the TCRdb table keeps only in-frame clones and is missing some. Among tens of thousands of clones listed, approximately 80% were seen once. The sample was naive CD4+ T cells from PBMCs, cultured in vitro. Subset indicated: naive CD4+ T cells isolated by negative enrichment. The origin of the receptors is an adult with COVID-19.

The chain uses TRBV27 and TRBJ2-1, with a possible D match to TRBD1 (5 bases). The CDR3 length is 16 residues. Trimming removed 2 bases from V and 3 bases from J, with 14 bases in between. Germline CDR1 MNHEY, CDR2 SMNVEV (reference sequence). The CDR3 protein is CASSLKPQVYYNEQFF. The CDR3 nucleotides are TGTGCCAGCAGTTTAAAACCACAGGTTTACTACAATGAGCAGTTCTTC.

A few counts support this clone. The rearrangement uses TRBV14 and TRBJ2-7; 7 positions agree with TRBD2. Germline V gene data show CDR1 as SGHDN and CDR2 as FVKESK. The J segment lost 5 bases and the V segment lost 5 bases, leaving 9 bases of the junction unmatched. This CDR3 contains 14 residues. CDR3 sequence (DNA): TGTGCCAGCAGCGTAGGACTTGGGAGGGACGAGCAGTACTTC. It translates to CASSVGLGRDEQYF.

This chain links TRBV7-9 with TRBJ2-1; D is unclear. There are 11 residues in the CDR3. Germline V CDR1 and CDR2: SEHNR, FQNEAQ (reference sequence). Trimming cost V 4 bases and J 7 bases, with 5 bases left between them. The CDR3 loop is CASSSFNEQFF. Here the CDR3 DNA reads TGTGCCAGCAGCTCCTTTAATGAGCAGTTCTTC. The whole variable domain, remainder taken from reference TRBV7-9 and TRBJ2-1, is DTGVSQNPRHKITKRGQNVTFRCDPISEHNRLYWYRQTLGQGPEFLTYFQNEAQLEKSRLLSDRFSAERPKGSFSTLEIQRTEQGDSAMYLCASSSFNEQFFGPGTRLTVL.

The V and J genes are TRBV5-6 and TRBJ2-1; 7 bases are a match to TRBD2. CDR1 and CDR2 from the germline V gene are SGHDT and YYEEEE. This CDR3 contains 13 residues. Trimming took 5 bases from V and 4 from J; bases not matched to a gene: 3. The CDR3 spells CASRPSGYNEQFF. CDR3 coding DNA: TGTGCCAGCAGGCCTAGCGGATACAATGAGCAGTTCTTC.

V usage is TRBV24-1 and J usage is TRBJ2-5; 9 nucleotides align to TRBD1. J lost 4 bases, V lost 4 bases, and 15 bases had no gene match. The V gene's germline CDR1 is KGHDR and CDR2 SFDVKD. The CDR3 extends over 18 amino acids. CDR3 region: CATSDHNPGTGFRETQYF. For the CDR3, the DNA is TGTGCCACCAGTGACCACAATCCCGGGACAGGGTTCCGAGAGACCCAGTACTTC.

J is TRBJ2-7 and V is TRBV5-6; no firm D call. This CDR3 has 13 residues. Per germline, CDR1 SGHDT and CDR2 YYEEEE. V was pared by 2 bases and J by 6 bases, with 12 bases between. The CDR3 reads CASSLIGLGEQYF. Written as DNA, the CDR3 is TGTGCCAGCAGCTTAATAGGGTTGGGCGAGCAGTACTTC. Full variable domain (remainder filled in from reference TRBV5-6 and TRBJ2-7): DAGVTQSPTHLIKTRGQQVTLRCSPKSGHDTVSWYQQALGQGPQFIFQYYEEEERQRGNFPDRFSGHQFPNYSSELNVNALLLGDSALYLCASSLIGLGEQYFGPGTRLTVT.

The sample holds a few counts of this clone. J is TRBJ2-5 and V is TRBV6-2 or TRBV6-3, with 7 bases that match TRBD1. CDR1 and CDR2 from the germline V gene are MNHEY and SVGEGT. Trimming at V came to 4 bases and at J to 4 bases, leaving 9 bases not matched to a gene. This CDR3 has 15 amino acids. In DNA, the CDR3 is TGTGCCAGCAGTTTTGGACAGGAGGTAGCAGAGACCCAGTACTTC. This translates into CASSFGQEVAETQYF.

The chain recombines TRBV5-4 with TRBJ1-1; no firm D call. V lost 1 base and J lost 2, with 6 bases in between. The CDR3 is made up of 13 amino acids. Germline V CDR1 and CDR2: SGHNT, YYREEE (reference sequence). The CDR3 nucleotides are TGTGCCAGCAGCTTGACGCTAAACACTGAAGCTTTCTTT. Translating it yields CASSLTLNTEAFF.

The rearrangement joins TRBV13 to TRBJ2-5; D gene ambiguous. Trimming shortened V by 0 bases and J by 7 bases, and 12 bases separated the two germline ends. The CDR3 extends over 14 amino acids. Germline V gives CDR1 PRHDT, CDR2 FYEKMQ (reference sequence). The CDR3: CASSLGWTSGTQYF. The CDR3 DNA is TGTGCCAGCAGCTTAGGCTGGACCTCTGGGACCCAGTACTTC. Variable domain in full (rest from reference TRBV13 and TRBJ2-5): AAGVIQSPRHLIKEKRETATLKCYPIPRHDTVYWYQQGPGQDPQFLISFYEKMQSDKGSIPDRFSAQQFSDYHSELNMSSLELGDSALYFCASSLGWTSGTQYFGPGTRLLVL.

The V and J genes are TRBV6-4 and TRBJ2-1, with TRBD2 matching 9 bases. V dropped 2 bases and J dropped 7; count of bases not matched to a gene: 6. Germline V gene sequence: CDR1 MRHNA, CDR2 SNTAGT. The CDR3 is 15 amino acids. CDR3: CASSDRASGGNEQFF. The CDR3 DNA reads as TGTGCCAGCAGTGACCGGGCCAGCGGGGGGAATGAGCAGTTCTTC.

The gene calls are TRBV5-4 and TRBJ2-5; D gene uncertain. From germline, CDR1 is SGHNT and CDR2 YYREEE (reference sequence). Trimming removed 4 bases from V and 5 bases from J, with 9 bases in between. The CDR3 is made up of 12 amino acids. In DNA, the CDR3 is TGTGCCAGCAGCCCCTTTCGGGAGACCCAGTACTTC. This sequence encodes CASSPFRETQYF.

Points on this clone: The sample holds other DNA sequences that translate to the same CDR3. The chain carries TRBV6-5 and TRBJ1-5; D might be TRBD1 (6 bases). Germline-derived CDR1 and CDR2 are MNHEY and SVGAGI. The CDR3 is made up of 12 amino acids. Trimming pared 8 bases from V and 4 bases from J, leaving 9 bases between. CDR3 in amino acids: CASGGGNQPQHF. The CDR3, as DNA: TGTGCCAGCGGGGGCGGAAATCAGCCCCAGCATTTT.

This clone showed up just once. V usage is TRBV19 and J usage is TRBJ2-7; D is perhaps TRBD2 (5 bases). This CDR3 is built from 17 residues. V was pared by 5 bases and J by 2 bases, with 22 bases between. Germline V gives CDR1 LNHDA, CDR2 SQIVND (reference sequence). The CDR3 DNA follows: TGTGCCAGTAGTCCGATAGCTACTAGTCACATCCCCTACGAGCAGTACTTC. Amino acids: CASSPIATSHIPYEQYF.

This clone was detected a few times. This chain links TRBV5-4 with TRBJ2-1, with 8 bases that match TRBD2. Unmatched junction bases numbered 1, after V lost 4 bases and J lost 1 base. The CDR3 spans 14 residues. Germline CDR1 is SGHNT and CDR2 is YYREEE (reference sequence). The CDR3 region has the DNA TGTGCCAGCAGCGGCGGGAGGTCCTACAATGAGCAGTTCTTC. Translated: CASSGGRSYNEQFF.

CDR3 DNA: TGTGCCAGCAGCTTAGTACCATCGCCCTTGAACACTGAAGCTTTCTTT. Its translation is CASSLVPSPLNTEAFF. This chain connects TRBV7-2 to TRBJ1-1; no reliable D call. The length of the CDR3 is 16 residues. V was shortened by 1 base and J by 0 bases, with 12 bases between the two germline ends. Per the germline V gene, CDR1 is SGHTA and CDR2 is FQGNSA.

The CDR3 here is CASSGQGLAGAWKLFF. CDR3 coding DNA: TGTGCCAGCAGCGGCCAAGGACTAGCGGGAGCATGGAAGCTGTTTTTT. This chain joins TRBV9 and TRBJ2-2; 13 positions agree with TRBD2. CDR1 and CDR2 from the germline V gene are SGDLS and YYNGEE. CDR3 length: 16 amino acids. V was clipped by 3 bases and J by 12 bases; unmatched bases: 11.

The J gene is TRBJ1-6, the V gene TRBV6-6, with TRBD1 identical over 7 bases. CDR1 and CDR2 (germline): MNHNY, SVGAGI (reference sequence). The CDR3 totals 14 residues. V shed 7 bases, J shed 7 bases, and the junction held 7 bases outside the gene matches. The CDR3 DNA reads TGTGCCAGCAAAGAGGGGGCCGAGAATTCACCCCTCCACTTT. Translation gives CASKEGAENSPLHF.

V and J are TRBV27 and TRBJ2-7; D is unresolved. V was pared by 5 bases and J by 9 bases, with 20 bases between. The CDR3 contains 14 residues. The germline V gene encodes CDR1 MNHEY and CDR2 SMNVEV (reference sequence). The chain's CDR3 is CASSPESTWVSQYF. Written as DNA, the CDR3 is TGTGCCAGCAGTCCCGAAAGTACCTGGGTTTCGCAGTACTTC.

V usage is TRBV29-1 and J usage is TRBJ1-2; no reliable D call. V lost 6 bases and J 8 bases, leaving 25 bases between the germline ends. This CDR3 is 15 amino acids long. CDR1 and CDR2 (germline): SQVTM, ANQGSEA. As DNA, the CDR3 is TGCAGCGTAGTCGATATCTCAAGCCCTTCCTGGGGCTACACCTTC. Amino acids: CSVVDISSPSWGYTF.

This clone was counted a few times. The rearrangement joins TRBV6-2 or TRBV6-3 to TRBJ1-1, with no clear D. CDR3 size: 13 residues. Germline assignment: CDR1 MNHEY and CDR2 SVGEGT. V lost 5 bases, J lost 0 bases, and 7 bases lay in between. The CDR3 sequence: CASSRPLNTEAFF. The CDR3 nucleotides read TGTGCCAGCAGTAGACCCCTGAACACTGAAGCTTTCTTT.